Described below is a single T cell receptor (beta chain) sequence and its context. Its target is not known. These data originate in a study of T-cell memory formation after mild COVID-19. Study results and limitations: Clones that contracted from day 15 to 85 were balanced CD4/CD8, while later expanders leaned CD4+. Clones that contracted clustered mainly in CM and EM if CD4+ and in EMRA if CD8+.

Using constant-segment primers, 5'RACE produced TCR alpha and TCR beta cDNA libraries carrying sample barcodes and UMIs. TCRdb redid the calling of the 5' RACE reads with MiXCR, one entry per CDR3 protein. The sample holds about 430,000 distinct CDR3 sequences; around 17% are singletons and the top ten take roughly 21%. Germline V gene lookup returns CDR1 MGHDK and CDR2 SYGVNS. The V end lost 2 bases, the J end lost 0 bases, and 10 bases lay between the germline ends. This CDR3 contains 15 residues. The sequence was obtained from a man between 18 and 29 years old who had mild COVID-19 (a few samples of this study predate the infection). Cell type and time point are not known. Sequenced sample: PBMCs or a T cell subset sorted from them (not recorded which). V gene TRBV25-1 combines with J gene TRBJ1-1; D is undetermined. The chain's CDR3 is CASSEIGSVNTEAFF. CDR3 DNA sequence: TGTGCCAGCAGTGAAATTGGGTCGGTGAACACTGAAGCTTTCTTT. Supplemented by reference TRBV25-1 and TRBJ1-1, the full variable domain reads EADIYQTPRYLVIGTGKKITLECSQTMGHDKMYWYQQDPGMELHLIHYSYGVNSTEKGDLSSESTVSRIRTEHFPLTLESARPSHTSQYLCASSEIGSVNTEAFFGQGTRLTVV.